These T cell receptor beta chains were read from a single sample in a study of shared clonotypes between healthy human individuals. Sequencing was performed with immunoSEQ multiplex PCR; in TCRdb, only in-frame clones are kept and a portion is missing. Found here are 1.4 million or so clones, approximately 98.5% of them singletons; the top ten hold under 0.45%. Sequencing input: naive CD4+ T cells sorted from blood. Every receptor here comes from a man aged 25 to 45 in good health. Each CDR3 is given with its conserved first and last residue. D genes are given only for firm matches. A row's size may be missing; if present it is once, few, many or a size class.

v_call	j_call	d_call	clone_size	cdr3_nt	cdr3_aa
TRBV18	TRBJ2-1	TRBD2	-	TGTGCCAGCCCACAGGGAGGCGGGAGGGCCAGTGAGCAGTTCTTC	CASPQGGGRASEQFF
TRBV19	TRBJ2-5	TRBD2	-	TGTGCCAGTAGTGTGGGGACTAGCGGGAGGCCGACAGAGACCCAGTACTTC	CASSVGTSGRPTETQYF
TRBV11-2	TRBJ2-7	-	once	TGTGCCAGCAGCCTAGTAGTCGGCGGCTACGAGCAGTACTTC	CASSLVVGGYEQYF
TRBV23-1	TRBJ2-1	-	-	TGCGCCAGCAGTCAACCCCCGCCGCGGGACAGTGCCTACAATGAGCAGTTCTTC	CASSQPPPRDSAYNEQFF
TRBV29-1	TRBJ2-2	-	-	TGCAGCGTTTTACAACCCGGGTACACCGGGGAGCTGTTTTTT	CSVLQPGYTGELFF
TRBV2	TRBJ2-7	-	-	TGTGCCAGCAGGACATCGGACTCCTACGAGCAGTACTTC	CASRTSDSYEQYF
TRBV10-3	TRBJ2-3	TRBD2	-	TGTGCCATCAGTGACTCCTCACTAGCGGAGACCACAGATACGCAGTATTTT	CAISDSSLAETTDTQYF
TRBV7-9	TRBJ2-1	-	-	TGTGCCAGCAGCTTTACCAGCGGGTACAATGAGCAGTTCTTC	CASSFTSGYNEQFF
TRBV2	TRBJ2-7	-	-	TGTGCCAGCAGTGCAGAGGCAGGAGCTTACTTC	CASSAEAGAYF
TRBV14	TRBJ2-7	-	-	TGTGCCAGCAGACCACCCTCCTCCTACGAGCAGTACTTC	CASRPPSSYEQYF
TRBV5-4	TRBJ2-1	-	-	TGTGCCAGCAGCTTGACGGTGCTAGCAGATGAGCAGTTCTTC	CASSLTVLADEQFF
TRBV7-9	TRBJ2-5	TRBD2	-	TGTGCCAGCACCCGGACTAGCGGGCAAGAGACCCAGTACTTC	CASTRTSGQETQYF
TRBV5-8	TRBJ1-2	-	-	TGTGCCAGCGGAGACCTAAGTAGCTATGGCTACACCTTC	CASGDLSSYGYTF
TRBV11-2	TRBJ2-5	TRBD2	-	TGTGCCAGCAGTTTAGCGGGAGGGGGAGAGACCCAGTACTTC	CASSLAGGGETQYF
TRBV5-4	TRBJ2-7	-	-	TGTGCCAGCAGCCCCGGGAGCCGCCCCTACGAGCAGTACTTC	CASSPGSRPYEQYF
TRBV5-1	TRBJ2-7	TRBD1	-	TGCGCCAGCAGTATTCGGGACAGGCAAGCCGAAACCTCCTACGAGCAGTACTTC	CASSIRDRQAETSYEQYF
TRBV10-2	TRBJ2-5	-	-	TGCGCCAGCAGTGAAACTAGCCAAGTGAGGGGGACCCAGTACTTC	CASSETSQVRGTQYF